The TCR beta chain described here comes from a study of T cell responses to AZD1222 COVID-19 vaccine. Comments on this clone: Antigen unknown.

Method: immunoSEQ multiplex PCR; TCRdb's copy keeps in-frame clones and lacks some. This sample carries tens of thousands of clones, 75% to 90% of them seen once, and the ten largest clones take 2% to 3%. Germline CDR1 SGHAT, CDR2 FQNNGV. This CDR3 region has 15 residues. V lost 1 base and J lost 5, with 14 bases in between. Broader study findings: No repertoire was sampled before or during the peak T cell response, only after it.

V usage is TRBV11-2 and J usage is TRBJ2-5; perhaps TRBD2 as D (6 bases). This TCR was recovered from an adult in good health. The starting material was peripheral blood, obtained on day 0 of AZD1222 vaccination. CDR3 sequence (DNA): TGTGCCAGCAGCTTAGGAACAGGCGGGGTGGAGACCCAGTACTTC. Amino acids: CASSLGTGGVETQYF.